The source of this T cell receptor beta chain is a study of regulatory T cells in long-lasting Graves disease. Across the whole study: Duration of antithyroid drug therapy among newly diagnosed Graves' patients was under 3 months.

Time point described: newly diagnosed GD, antithyroid drugs for less than 3 months. From RNA extracted from PBMCs, the TCR library was made. General study points: Favoring TRBV28, TRBJ1-2 and TRBJ2-5 was a feature seen in persistent disease. Fewer public clonotypes were shared by new patients (around 1,000) than by persistent patients (around 2,900).

V shed 6 bases and J 0 bases; nucleotides not matched to a gene: 2. This CDR3 comprises 15 residues. The V gene's germline CDR1 is LNHDA and CDR2 SQIVND (reference sequence). Concerning this clonotype: Its antigen is unknown.

The TCR beta library used iRepertoire HTBI primers with Arm-PCR amplification of CDR3. TCRdb itself ran the multiplex PCR reads through MiXCR, one entry per CDR3 protein. Among about 620,000 distinct CDR3 sequences, less than 20% were seen once, and the ten largest hold 15% to 20%. These same records also appear under a second study, on T cells in Graves' hyperthyroidism and ophthalmopathy.

Material: peripheral blood mononuclear cells (PBMCs), obtained at new diagnosis, from a patient treated with antithyroid drugs. The chain employs TRBV19 and TRBJ2-3; 11 bases line up with TRBD2. This clonotype was obtained from a young woman with Graves disease. This CDR3 is CASRTSGASTDTQYF. DNA for the CDR3: TGTGCCAGTAGGACTAGCGGGGCGAGCACAGATACGCAGTATTTT.